This T cell receptor (beta chain) was sequenced for a study of T-cell reconstitution after alpha-beta-depleted transplantation in children. Study-wide results and caveats: Most T-cell counts and diversity one year after the transplant came from T cells that were newly produced. Surviving recipient T cells and intrathymic progenitors accounted for some patients' high TCRbeta diversity at day 60. Several hundred rapidly expanded clones from non-depleted graft cells reportedly supplied alpha-beta T cells about two months post-transplant.

This clonotype occurred a few times. Its specificity is unknown. It was with unique molecular identifiers that the TCRbeta library was prepared. From the PCR reads, TCRdb called clonotypes with MiXCR, one entry per CDR3 protein. Of hundreds of thousands of distinct CDR3 sequences in the sample, approximately 14% are singletons; the top ten hold around 0.76%. The CDR3 loop spans 17 amino acids. V dropped 0 bases and J dropped 0 bases, with 15 bases sitting between them. Germline CDR1 SGDLS, CDR2 YYNGEE. The sequences come from PBMCs, collected before TCRalphabeta/CD19-depleted stem cell transplant. J is TRBJ2-5 and V is TRBV9; a weak D match, TRBD2 (6 bases). The receptor was isolated from a girl under 10 years old with congenital amegakaryocytic thrombocytopenia, due to receive a stem cell transplant. CDR3: CASSVDNSAGYQETQYF. For the CDR3, the DNA is TGTGCCAGCAGCGTAGACAATTCGGCGGGGTACCAAGAGACCCAGTACTTC.